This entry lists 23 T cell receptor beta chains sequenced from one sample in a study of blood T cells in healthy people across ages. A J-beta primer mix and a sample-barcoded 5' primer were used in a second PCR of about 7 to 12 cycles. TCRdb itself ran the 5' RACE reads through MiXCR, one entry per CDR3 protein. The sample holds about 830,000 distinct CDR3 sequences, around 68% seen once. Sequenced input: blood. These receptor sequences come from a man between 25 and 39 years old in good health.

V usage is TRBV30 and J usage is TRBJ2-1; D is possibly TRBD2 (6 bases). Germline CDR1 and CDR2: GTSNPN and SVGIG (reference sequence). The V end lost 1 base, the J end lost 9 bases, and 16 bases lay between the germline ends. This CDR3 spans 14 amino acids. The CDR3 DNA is TGTGCCTGGAGTGGTCCGGAGGGAGGTGGTGAGCAGTTCTTC. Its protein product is CAWSGPEGGGEQFF.

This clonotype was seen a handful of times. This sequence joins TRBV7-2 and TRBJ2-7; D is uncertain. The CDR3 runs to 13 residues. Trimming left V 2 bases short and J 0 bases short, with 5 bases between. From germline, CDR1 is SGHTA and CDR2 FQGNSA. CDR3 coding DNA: TGTGCCAGCAGCTTAACAAGCTCCTACGAGCAGTACTTC. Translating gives CASSLTSSYEQYF.

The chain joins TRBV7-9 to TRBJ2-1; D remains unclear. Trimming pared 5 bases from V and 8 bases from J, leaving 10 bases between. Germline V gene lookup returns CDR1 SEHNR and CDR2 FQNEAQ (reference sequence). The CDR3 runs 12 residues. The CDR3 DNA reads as TGTGCCAGCAGCCTAGGATGGCATGAGCAGTTCTTC. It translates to CASSLGWHEQFF.

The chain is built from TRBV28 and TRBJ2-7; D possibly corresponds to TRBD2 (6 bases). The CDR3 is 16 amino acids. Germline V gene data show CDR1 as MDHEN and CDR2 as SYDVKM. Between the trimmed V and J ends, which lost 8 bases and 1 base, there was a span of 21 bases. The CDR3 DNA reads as TGTGCCAGCTTGGGGAGCATAGGAGGGAAATCCTACGAGCAGTACTTC. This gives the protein CASLGSIGGKSYEQYF.

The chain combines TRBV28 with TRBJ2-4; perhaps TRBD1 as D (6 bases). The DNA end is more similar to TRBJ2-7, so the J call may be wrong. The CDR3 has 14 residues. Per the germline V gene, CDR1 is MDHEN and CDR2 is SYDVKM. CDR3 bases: TGTGCCAGCAGTTTATTACAGGGAACACGCGAGCAGTACTTC. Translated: CASSLLQGTREQYF.

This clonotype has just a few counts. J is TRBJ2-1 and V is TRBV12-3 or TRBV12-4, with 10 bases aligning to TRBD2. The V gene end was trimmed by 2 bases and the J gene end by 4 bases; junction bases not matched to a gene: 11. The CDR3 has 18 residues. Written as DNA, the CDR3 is TGTGCCAGCAGTTTAACCCCTGGGGCTAGCGGGGGATACAATGAGCAGTTCTTC. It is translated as CASSLTPGASGGYNEQFF.

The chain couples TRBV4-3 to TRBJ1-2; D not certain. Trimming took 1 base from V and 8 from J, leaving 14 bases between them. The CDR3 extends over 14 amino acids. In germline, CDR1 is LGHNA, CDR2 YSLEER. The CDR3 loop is CASSQAPQAGGYTF. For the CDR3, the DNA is TGCGCCAGCAGCCAAGCCCCCCAGGCGGGAGGCTACACCTTC.

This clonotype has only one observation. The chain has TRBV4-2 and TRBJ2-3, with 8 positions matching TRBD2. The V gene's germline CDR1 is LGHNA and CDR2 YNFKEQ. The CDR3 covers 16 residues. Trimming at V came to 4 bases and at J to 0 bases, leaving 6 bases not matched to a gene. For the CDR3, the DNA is TGTGCCAGCAGCCCCTTAGTAGCGGGGAGCACAGATACGCAGTATTTT. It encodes CASSPLVAGSTDTQYF.

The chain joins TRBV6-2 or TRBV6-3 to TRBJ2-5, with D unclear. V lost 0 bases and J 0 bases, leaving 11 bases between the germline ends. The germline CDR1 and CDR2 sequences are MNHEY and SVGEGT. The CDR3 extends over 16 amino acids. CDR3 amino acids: CASSYSAQSYQETQYF. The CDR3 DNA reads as TGTGCCAGCAGTTACTCGGCACAGTCCTACCAAGAGACCCAGTACTTC.

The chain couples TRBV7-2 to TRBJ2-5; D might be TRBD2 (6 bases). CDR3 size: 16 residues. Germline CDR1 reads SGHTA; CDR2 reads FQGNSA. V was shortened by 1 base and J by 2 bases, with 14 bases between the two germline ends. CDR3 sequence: CASSLVSGTFQETQYF. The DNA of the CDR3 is TGTGCCAGCAGCTTAGTTTCCGGGACTTTTCAAGAGACCCAGTACTTC.

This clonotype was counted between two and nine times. The CDR3 here is CASRNEQYF. The DNA of the CDR3 is TGTGCCAGCAGAAACGAGCAGTACTTC. The chain joins TRBV6-5 to TRBJ2-7; unclear D gene. Germline CDR1 and CDR2: MNHEY and SVGAGI. Trimming cost V 6 bases and J 5 bases, with 2 bases left between them. The CDR3 consists of 9 residues.

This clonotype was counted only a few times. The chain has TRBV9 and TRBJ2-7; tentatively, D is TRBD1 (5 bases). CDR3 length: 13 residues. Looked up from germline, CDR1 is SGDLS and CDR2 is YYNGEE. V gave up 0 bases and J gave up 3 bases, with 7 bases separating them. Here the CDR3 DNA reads TGTGCCAGCAGCGTAGGGGGCTTCTACGAGCAGTACTTC. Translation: CASSVGGFYEQYF.

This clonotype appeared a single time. CDR3 sequence reads: CASSPRASGGYEQYF. Here the CDR3 DNA reads TGTGCCAGCAGCCCCCGCGCTAGCGGCGGTTACGAGCAGTACTTC. The chain employs TRBV9 and TRBJ2-4; 7 bases map to TRBD2. The end of the DNA fits TRBJ2-7 better, so the J call may be wrong. Germline CDR1 is SGDLS and CDR2 is YYNGEE. The CDR3 covers 15 residues.

The CDR3 reads CASSPQGMGYGYTF. For the CDR3, the DNA is TGTGCCAGCAGTCCGCAGGGGATGGGCTATGGCTACACCTTC. This chain uses TRBV9 with TRBJ1-2, with D possibly TRBD1 on 6 matching bases. The germline gives CDR1 SGDLS, CDR2 YYNGEE. V shed 5 bases and J shed 4 bases, with 15 bases lying between them. The CDR3 has 14 residues.

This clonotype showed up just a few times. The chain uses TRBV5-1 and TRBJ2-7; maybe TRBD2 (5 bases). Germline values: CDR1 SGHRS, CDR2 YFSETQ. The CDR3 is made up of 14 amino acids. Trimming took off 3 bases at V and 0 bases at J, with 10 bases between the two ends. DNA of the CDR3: TGCGCCAGCAGCTCGGACTTGGCCTCCTACGAGCAGTACTTC. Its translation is CASSSDLASYEQYF.

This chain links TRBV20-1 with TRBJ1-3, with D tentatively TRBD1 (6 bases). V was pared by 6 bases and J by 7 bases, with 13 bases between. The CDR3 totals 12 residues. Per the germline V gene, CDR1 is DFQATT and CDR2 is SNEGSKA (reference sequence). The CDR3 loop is CSAPTGSNTIYF. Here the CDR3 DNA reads TGCAGTGCCCCCACAGGGAGCAACACCATATATTTT.

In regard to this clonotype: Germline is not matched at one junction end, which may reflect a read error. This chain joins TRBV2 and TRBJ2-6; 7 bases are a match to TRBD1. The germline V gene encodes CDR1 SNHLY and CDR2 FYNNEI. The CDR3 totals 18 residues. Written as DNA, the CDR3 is TGTGCCAGCAATCCAGGGCAGGGGGTGATCTCTGGGGCCAACGTCCCGACTTTC. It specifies CASNPGQGVISGANVPTF. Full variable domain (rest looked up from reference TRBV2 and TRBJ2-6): EPEVTQTPSHQVTQMGQEVILRCVPISNHLYFYWYRQILGQKVEFLVSFYNNEISEKSEIFDDQFSVERPDGSNFTLKIRSTKLEDSAMYFCASNPGQGVISGANVPTFGAGSRLTVL.

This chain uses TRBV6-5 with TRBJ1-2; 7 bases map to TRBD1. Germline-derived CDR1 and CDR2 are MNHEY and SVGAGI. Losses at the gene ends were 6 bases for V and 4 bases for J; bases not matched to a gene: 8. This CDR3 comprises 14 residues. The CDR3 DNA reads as TGTGCCAGCAGGAGTTCCAGGGGGATCTATGGCTACACCTTC. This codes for CASRSSRGIYGYTF.

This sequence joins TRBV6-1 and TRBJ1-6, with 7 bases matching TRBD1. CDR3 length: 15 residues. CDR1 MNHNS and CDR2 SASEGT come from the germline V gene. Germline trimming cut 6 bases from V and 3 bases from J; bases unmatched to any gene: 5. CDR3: CASRGRDSYNSPLHF. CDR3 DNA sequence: TGTGCCAGCAGGGGCCGGGACAGCTATAATTCACCCCTCCACTTT.

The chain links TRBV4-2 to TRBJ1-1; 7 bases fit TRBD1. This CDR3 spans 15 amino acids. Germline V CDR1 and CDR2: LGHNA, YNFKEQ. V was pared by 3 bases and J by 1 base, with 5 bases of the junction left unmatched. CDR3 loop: CASSQGGTENTEAFF. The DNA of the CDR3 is TGTGCCAGCAGCCAGGGGGGGACAGAGAACACTGAAGCTTTCTTT.

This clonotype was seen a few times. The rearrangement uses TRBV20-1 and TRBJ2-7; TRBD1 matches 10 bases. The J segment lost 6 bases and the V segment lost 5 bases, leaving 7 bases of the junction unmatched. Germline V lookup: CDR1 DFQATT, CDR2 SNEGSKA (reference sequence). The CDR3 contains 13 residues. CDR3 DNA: TGCAGTGCTGGGGGACAGGGGATCGGCGAGCAGTACTTC. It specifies CSAGGQGIGEQYF.

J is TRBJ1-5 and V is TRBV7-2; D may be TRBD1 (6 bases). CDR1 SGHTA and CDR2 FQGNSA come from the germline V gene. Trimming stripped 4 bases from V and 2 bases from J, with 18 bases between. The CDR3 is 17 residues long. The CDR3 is CASSYQTGGQGNQPQHF. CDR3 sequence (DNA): TGTGCCAGCAGCTACCAAACGGGGGGCCAGGGCAATCAGCCCCAGCATTTT.

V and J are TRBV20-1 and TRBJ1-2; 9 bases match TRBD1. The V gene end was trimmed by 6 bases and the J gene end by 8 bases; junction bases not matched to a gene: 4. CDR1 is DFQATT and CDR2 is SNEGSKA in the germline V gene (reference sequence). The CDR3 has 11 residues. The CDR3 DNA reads TGCAGTGCCCCGGGGACAGGGGGCTACACCTTC. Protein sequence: CSAPGTGGYTF.